This TCR beta chain was recorded in a study of OX40 agonist ivuxolimab in advanced cancers. Study-level background: Prior anti-PD-1, anti-PD-L1 or anti-CTLA-4 therapy was allowed; approximately 41% had some. Study conclusions and caveats: At 0.1 to 3.0 mg/kg and by week 6, clonal expansion occurred in CD4+ and CD8+ blood T cells. Partial responders treated at 0.1-3.0 mg/kg exhibited clonal expansion among the lowest measured. Antigens targeted by the expanded peripheral T cells were not determined.

Note on this clone: Antigen: not known.

V gave up 6 bases and J gave up 6 bases, with 21 bases separating them. The germline CDR1 and CDR2 sequences are SQVTM and ANQGSEA. The CDR3 contains 15 residues. Produced via immunoSEQ multiplex PCR; TCRdb's table is partial and in-frame only. This table holds about 48,000 clones, about 88% found once. The sequence was collected from an adult with an advanced solid tumor such as melanoma, head and neck, liver or kidney cancer. This chain uses TRBV29-1 with TRBJ2-1; perhaps TRBD2 as D (5 bases). The material was CD4+ or CD8+ T cells sorted from blood, obtained in a trial of the OX40 agonist ivuxolimab. The CDR3 DNA follows: TGCAGCGTCCCTCCAGCCAGCGGTGGGGTCAATGAGCAGTTCTTC. It encodes CSVPPASGGVNEQFF.